A selection of T cell receptor beta chains follows, all from one sample in a study of beta chain features in type 1 diabetes. The repertoire was sequenced with immunoSEQ multiplex PCR; TCRdb's copy has only in-frame clones and lacks some. Among a few hundred thousand clones listed, 15% were seen once. Sequencing input: naive CD4+ T cells from blood. Source of these receptors: a young man with type 1 diabetes. CDR3s include the opening cysteine and the closing phenylalanine or tryptophan. Fields, in order: J gene, clone size, V gene, D gene, CDR3 DNA, CDR3 protein. The D gene is left open where the match is weak. The size field is filled for only some rows; it gives once, few, many or a size class.

j_gene: TRBJ1-2; abundance: .; v_gene: TRBV28; d_gene: .; CDR3nt: TGTGCCAGCACCATAGGGGTACACTATGGCTACACCTTC; CDR3aa: CASTIGVHYGYTF
j_gene: TRBJ2-3; abundance: few; v_gene: TRBV6-1; d_gene: .; CDR3nt: TGTGCCAGCAGTTTAGCGACAGATACGCAGTATTTT; CDR3aa: CASSLATDTQYF
j_gene: TRBJ2-3; abundance: .; v_gene: TRBV5-1; d_gene: TRBD2; CDR3nt: TGCGCCAGCAGCCGTGAGGGGCTAGCGGGGGGGCAGAGAGATACGCAGTATTTT; CDR3aa: CASSREGLAGGQRDTQYF
j_gene: TRBJ1-2; abundance: few; v_gene: TRBV29-1; d_gene: TRBD1; CDR3nt: TGCAGCGTTGAATCGAGACGGACAGGGTATACCAGTTATGGCTACACCTTC; CDR3aa: CSVESRRTGYTSYGYTF
j_gene: TRBJ1-2; abundance: once; v_gene: TRBV6-1; d_gene: .; CDR3nt: TGTGCCAGCAGTCCTACGAGGGTTGGCTACACCTTC; CDR3aa: CASSPTRVGYTF
j_gene: TRBJ2-1; abundance: .; v_gene: TRBV4-2; d_gene: TRBD2; CDR3nt: TGTGCCAGCAGCCAAGCCCCGGGACTAGCGGGAGCTAATGAGCAGTTCTTC; CDR3aa: CASSQAPGLAGANEQFF
j_gene: TRBJ2-6; abundance: .; v_gene: TRBV27; d_gene: TRBD1; CDR3nt: TGTGCCAGCAGCTGGGACAGGGGGCGCTTAAAGGCCAACGTCCTGACTTTC; CDR3aa: CASSWDRGRLKANVLTF
j_gene: TRBJ1-2; abundance: .; v_gene: TRBV5-4; d_gene: .; CDR3nt: TGTGCCAGCAGCCGGGAGATCATCGCGTCTGGCTACACCTTC; CDR3aa: CASSREIIASGYTF
j_gene: TRBJ2-2; abundance: .; v_gene: TRBV4-3; d_gene: .; CDR3nt: TGCGCCAGCAGCGTATCCGGGGGAAGGTCCGGGGAGCTGTTTTTT; CDR3aa: CASSVSGGRSGELFF
j_gene: TRBJ2-5; abundance: few; v_gene: TRBV25-1; d_gene: TRBD2; CDR3nt: TGTGCCAGCAGTGAGGGGGAGGGGCAGACCCAGTACTTC; CDR3aa: CASSEGEGQTQYF
j_gene: TRBJ1-3; abundance: .; v_gene: TRBV4-3; d_gene: .; CDR3nt: TGCGCCAGCAGCAGAGGGGGTACAGGAAACACCATATATTTT; CDR3aa: CASSRGGTGNTIYF
j_gene: TRBJ2-2; abundance: .; v_gene: TRBV5-1; d_gene: .; CDR3nt: TGCGCCAGTTCCGCCTCAGGGAACACCGGGGAGCTGTTTTTT; CDR3aa: CASSASGNTGELFF
j_gene: TRBJ1-2; abundance: .; v_gene: TRBV19; d_gene: .; CDR3nt: TGTGCCAGTAGTATAGGACAGGCCGTCGCTATGAACTATGGCTACACCTTC; CDR3aa: CASSIGQAVAMNYGYTF
j_gene: TRBJ2-3; abundance: .; v_gene: TRBV7-2; d_gene: TRBD1; CDR3nt: TGTGCCAGCAGCTTAGTTAGGGGGCCCACAGATACGCAGTATTTT; CDR3aa: CASSLVRGPTDTQYF
j_gene: TRBJ2-4; abundance: .; v_gene: TRBV2; d_gene: TRBD2; CDR3nt: TGTGCCAGCAGCCTGACAAGAGGGACTAGCGGAAACATTCAGTACTTC; CDR3aa: CASSLTRGTSGNIQYF
j_gene: TRBJ1-2; abundance: few; v_gene: TRBV30; d_gene: TRBD1; CDR3nt: TGTGCCTGGAGTATGGGACAGTATGGCTACACCTTC; CDR3aa: CAWSMGQYGYTF
j_gene: TRBJ2-7; abundance: .; v_gene: TRBV9; d_gene: .; CDR3nt: TGTGCCAGCAGCGTAGACAGGGTCGGATACGAGCAGTACTTC; CDR3aa: CASSVDRVGYEQYF
j_gene: TRBJ2-1; abundance: few; v_gene: TRBV28; d_gene: TRBD1; CDR3nt: TGTGCCAGCAGCCCCGGGACAGGGGACCACAATGAGCAGTTCTTC; CDR3aa: CASSPGTGDHNEQFF
j_gene: TRBJ1-5; abundance: .; v_gene: TRBV10-3; d_gene: .; CDR3nt: TGTGCCGGCCAACAGGAGCTCAATCAGCCCCAGCATTTT; CDR3aa: CAGQQELNQPQHF
j_gene: TRBJ2-1; abundance: .; v_gene: TRBV30; d_gene: .; CDR3nt: TGTGCCTGGAGTGTCCCACGAAGGGGCGATGAGCAGTTCTTC; CDR3aa: CAWSVPRRGDEQFF
j_gene: TRBJ2-2; abundance: .; v_gene: TRBV21-1; d_gene: .; CDR3nt: TGTGCCAGCAGCAAAGAGAGAAGCGGGAGGGCCTCCGGGGAGCTGTTTTTT; CDR3aa: CASSKERSGRASGELFF
j_gene: TRBJ2-7; abundance: few; v_gene: TRBV10-3; d_gene: TRBD2; CDR3nt: TGTGCCATCAGTAAGACTAGCGGGAGTGACGAGCAGTACTTC; CDR3aa: CAISKTSGSDEQYF
j_gene: TRBJ2-2; abundance: .; v_gene: TRBV6-5; d_gene: TRBD1; CDR3nt: TGTGCCAGCAGCTGGACAGGGGGGTTAACCGGGGAGCTGTTTTTT; CDR3aa: CASSWTGGLTGELFF
j_gene: TRBJ2-7; abundance: few; v_gene: TRBV19; d_gene: TRBD1; CDR3nt: TGTGCCAGTAGTGCCAGACAGGGCGAGCAGTACTTC; CDR3aa: CASSARQGEQYF
j_gene: TRBJ2-5; abundance: .; v_gene: TRBV7-6; d_gene: .; CDR3nt: TGTGCCAGCAGCCGACGGACAGCGGCAGAGACCCAGTACTTC; CDR3aa: CASSRRTAAETQYF